This TCR beta chain emerged from a study of OX40 agonist ivuxolimab in advanced cancers. Across the study: Every patient in dose escalation had hepatocellular carcinoma, melanoma, renal cell or head and neck cancer. Study results and limitations: Both blood CD4+ and CD8+ T cells showed clonal growth by week 6 at 0.1 to 3.0 mg/kg.

Trimming took 0 bases from V and 8 from J; bases not matched to a gene: 4. The CDR3 length is 14 residues. Looked up from germline, CDR1 is SGDLS and CDR2 is YYNGEE. TCRdb's copy holds only in-frame clones and misses some; the assay was immunoSEQ multiplex PCR. This sample has fewer than 50,000 clones, with approximately 92% found just once. This clone was seen a few times. As yet, its antigen is unknown. Sequenced here: CD4+ or CD8+ T cells sorted from blood, sampled in a trial of the OX40 agonist ivuxolimab. This receptor was taken from an adult with an advanced solid tumor such as melanoma, head and neck, liver or kidney cancer. The chain carries TRBV9 and TRBJ2-1; TRBD2 matches 8 bases. The CDR3 protein is CASSVDGGDDEQFF. The CDR3 coding sequence is TGTGCCAGCAGCGTAGACGGGGGGGACGATGAGCAGTTCTTC.